Sequencing of this TCR beta chain was carried out in a study of blood T cell repertoires in COVID-19. The overall study: Acute and convalescent COVID-19 specimens originated in the United States, Italy and Spain.

In the authors' methods: Estimates of nucleated cell counts were drawn from the amplification of reference gene primers. The data were produced by immunoSEQ multiplex PCR, yet TCRdb's version contains in-frame clones alone and is incomplete. The V and J calls and the clone size are those of that table, but D and trimming were determined from the DNA. Of just under 250,000 clones detected, roughly 86% appear once; the ten largest clones hold roughly 3%. CDR3 size: 15 residues. The V and J ends lost 3 bases and 0 bases respectively, with 9 bases between them. Germline-derived CDR1 and CDR2 are MNHNS and SASEGT.

The chain uses TRBV6-1 and TRBJ1-5; D gene ambiguous. This TCR came from a young woman who had recovered from COVID-19. Sequencing was performed on peripheral blood. The CDR3 here is CASSERAVSNQPQHF. CDR3 nucleotides: TGTGCCAGCAGTGAGAGGGCCGTTAGCAATCAGCCCCAGCATTTT.